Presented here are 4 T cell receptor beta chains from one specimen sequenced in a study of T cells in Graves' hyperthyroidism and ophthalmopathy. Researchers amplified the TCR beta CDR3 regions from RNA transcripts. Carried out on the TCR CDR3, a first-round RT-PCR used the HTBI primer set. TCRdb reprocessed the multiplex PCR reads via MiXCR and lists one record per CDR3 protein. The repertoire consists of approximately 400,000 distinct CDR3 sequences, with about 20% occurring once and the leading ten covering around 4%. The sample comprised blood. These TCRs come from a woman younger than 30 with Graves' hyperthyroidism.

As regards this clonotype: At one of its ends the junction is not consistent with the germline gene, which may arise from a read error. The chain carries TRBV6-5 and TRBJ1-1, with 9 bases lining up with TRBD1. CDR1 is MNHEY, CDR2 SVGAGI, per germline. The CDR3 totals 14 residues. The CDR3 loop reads CAISLDRGNTEAFF. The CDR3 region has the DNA TGTGCCATCAGTTTGGACAGGGGGAACACTGAAGCTTTCTTT.

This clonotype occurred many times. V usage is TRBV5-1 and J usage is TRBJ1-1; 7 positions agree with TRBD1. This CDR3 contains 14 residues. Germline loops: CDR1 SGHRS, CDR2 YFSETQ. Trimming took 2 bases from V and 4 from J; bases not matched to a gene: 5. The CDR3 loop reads CASSFTGEATEAFF. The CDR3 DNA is TGCGCCAGCAGCTTTACAGGGGAAGCCACTGAAGCTTTCTTT.

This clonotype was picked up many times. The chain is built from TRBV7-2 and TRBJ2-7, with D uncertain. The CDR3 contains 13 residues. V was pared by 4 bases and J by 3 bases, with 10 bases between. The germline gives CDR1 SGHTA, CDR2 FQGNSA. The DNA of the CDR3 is TGTGCCAGCAGCTCGAACCCTCTCTACGAGCAGTACTTC. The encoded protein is CASSSNPLYEQYF.

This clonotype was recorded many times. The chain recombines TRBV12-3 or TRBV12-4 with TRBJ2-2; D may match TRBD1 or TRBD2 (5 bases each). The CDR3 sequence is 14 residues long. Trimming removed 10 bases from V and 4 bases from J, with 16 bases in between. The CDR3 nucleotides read TGTGCCAACTCAGGGATGAGGGCCACCGGGGAGCTGTTTTTT. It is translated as CANSGMRATGELFF.